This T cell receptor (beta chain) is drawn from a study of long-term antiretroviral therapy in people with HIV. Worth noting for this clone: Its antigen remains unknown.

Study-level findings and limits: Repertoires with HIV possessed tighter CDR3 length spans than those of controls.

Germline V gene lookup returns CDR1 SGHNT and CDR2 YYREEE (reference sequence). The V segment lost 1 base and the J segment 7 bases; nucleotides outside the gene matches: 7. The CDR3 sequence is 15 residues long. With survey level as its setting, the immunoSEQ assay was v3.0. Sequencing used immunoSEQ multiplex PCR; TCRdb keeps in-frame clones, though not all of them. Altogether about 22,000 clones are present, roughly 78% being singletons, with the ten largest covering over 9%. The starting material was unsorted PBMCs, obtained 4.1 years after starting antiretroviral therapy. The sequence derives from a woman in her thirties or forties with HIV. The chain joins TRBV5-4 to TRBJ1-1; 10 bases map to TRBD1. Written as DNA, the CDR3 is TGTGCCAGCAGCTTGCCTGACAGGGGGCTCGATGAAGCTTTCTTT. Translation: CASSLPDRGLDEAFF.